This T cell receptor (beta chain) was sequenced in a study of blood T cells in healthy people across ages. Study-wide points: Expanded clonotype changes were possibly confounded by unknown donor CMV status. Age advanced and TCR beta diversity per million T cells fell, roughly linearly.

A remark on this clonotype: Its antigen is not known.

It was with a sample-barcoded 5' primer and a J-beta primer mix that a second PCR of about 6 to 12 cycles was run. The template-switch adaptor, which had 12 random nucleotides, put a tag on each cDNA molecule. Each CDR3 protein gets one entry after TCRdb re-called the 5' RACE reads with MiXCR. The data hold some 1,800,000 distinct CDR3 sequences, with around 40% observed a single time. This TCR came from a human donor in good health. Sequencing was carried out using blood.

The DNA for the CDR3 is TGCAGTGCTGGGACCGATTTTGAAGCTTTCTTT. Amino acids: CSAGTDFEAFF. The chain carries TRBV20-1 and TRBJ1-1, with D tentatively TRBD1 (5 bases). The CDR3 length is 11 residues. The germline V gene has CDR1 DFQATT and CDR2 SNEGSKA (reference sequence). V was shortened by 5 bases and J by 7 bases, with 11 bases between the two germline ends.